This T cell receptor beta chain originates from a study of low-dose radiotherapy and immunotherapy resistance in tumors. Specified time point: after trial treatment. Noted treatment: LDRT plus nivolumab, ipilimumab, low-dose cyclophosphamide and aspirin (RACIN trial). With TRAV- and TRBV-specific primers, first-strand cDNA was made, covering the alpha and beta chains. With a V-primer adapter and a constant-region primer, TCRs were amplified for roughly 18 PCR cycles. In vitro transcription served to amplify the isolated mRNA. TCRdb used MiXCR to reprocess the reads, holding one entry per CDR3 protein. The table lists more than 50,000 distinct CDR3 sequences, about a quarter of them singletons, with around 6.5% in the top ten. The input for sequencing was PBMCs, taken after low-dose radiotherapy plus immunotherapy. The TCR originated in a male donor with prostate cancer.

The DNA for the CDR3 is TGTGCCAGCAGCGTAGCACGGGGGCCCGACAATGAGCAGTTCTTC. It specifies CASSVARGPDNEQFF. This chain joins TRBV9 and TRBJ2-1; TRBD1 or TRBD2 may be the D gene (6 bases each). The V gene's germline CDR1 is SGDLS and CDR2 YYNGEE. This CDR3 region has 15 residues. Trimming took 0 bases from V and 5 from J, leaving 12 bases between them. Full variable domain (remainder filled in from reference TRBV9 and TRBJ2-1): DSGVTQTPKHLITATGQRVTLRCSPRSGDLSVYWYQQSLDQGLQFLIQYYNGEERAKGNILERFSAQQFPDLHSELNLSSLELGDSALYFCASSVARGPDNEQFFGPGTRLTVL.